One T cell receptor (beta chain) is described in this entry. Its antigen is not known. This sample was taken from a study of cytomegalovirus exposure and HLA in healthy donors. General study findings and limits: Later findings reportedly placed an Asian-associated ancestry cluster below the roughly 730-donor mean for N-insertions. It was shown in a later analysis that HLA-associated TCR beta chains were more clonally expanded than other, equally common chains.

The CDR3 has 16 amino acids. Germline loops: CDR1 LGHNA, CDR2 YNFKEQ. The V and J ends lost 0 bases and 0 bases respectively, with 9 bases between them. The PCR had 60 Vbeta and 13 Jbeta primers. The assay was immunoSEQ multiplex PCR, and TCRdb's table has in-frame clones only and misses some. The repertoire holds about 72,000 clones, with 70% to 80% as singletons. The chain uses TRBV4-2 and TRBJ1-5, with unresolved D. The sequenced sample consisted of PBMCs. This receptor was identified in a middle-aged man in good health and CMV-seronegative. The CDR3 region is CASSQDPGDSNQPQHF. CDR3 in DNA: TGTGCCAGCAGCCAAGATCCCGGGGATAGCAATCAGCCCCAGCATTTT.